This T cell receptor (beta chain) was identified during a study of PD-L1 blockade in urothelial cancer. About the study: Men with urothelial cancer arising in the bladder made up about 90% of the roughly 29 patients.

Time point meaning: peripheral blood 6 weeks after treatment start. Disease in patients was locally advanced or metastatic urothelial carcinoma. CDR3 length equals 13 residues. J lost 5 bases, V lost 4 bases, and 4 bases had no gene match. The germline gives CDR1 ENHRY, CDR2 SYGVKD. TCRdb's table, derived via immunoSEQ multiplex PCR, lists solely in-frame clones and lacks some. Of about 45,000 clones in the sample, around 80% are singletons; the top ten hold about 12%. The sample in question was PBMCs, obtained around atezolizumab (anti-PD-L1) treatment. The rearrangement uses TRBV10-3 and TRBJ2-7, with 8 positions matching TRBD1. This TCR came from a man aged 60 to 69 with urothelial cancer. The CDR3 nucleotides are TGTGCCATCAGTGCGACAGGGGCCCACGAGCAGTACTTC. Its translation is CAISATGAHEQYF.